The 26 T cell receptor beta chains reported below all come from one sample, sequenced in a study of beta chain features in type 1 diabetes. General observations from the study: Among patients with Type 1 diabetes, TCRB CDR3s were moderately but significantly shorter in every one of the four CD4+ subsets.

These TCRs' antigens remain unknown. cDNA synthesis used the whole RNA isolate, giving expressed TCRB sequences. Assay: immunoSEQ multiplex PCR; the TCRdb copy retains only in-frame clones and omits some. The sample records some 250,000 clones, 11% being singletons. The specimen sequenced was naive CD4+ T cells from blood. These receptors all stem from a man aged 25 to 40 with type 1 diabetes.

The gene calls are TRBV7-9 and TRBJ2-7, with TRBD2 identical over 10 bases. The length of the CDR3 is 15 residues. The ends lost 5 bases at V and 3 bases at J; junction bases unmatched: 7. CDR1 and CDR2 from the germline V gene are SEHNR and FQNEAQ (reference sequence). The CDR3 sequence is CASSKATSGDYEQYF. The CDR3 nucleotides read TGTGCCAGCAGCAAGGCCACTAGCGGGGACTACGAGCAGTACTTC.

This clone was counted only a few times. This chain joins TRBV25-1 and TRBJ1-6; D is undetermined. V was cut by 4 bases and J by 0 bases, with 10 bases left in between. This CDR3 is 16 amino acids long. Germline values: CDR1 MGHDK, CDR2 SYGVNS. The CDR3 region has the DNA TGTGCCAGCAGTGCGGATACTAGCTCCTATAATTCACCCCTCCACTTT. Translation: CASSADTSSYNSPLHF.

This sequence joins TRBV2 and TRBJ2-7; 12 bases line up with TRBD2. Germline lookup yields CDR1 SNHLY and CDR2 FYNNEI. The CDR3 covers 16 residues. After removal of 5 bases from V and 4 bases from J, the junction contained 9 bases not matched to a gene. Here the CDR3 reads CASSLEVTSGGYEQYF. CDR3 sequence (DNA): TGTGCCAGCAGTCTCGAGGTTACTAGCGGGGGGTACGAGCAGTACTTC.

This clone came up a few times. The CDR3 DNA reads as TGCAGCTCGCAACGGGTGGGGGCAGAAGCTTTCTTT. This translates into CSSQRVGAEAFF. The rearrangement joins TRBV29-1 to TRBJ1-1, with a tentative D call TRBD1 (6 bases). The V gene's germline CDR1 is SQVTM and CDR2 ANQGSEA. The V gene lost 8 bases and the J gene lost 8 bases, with 18 bases spanning the gap. The CDR3 contains 12 residues.

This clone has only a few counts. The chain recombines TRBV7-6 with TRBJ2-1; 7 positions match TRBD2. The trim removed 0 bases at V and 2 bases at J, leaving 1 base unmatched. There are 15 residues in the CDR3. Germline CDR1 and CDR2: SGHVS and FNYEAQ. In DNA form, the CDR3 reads TGTGCCAGCAGCTTAGCGGCGGGGGCCTACAATGAGCAGTTCTTC. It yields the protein CASSLAAGAYNEQFF.

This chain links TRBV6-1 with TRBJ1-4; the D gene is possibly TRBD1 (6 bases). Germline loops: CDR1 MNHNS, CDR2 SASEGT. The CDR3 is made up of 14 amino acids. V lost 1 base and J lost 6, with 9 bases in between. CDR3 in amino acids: CASSEDRVDEKLFF. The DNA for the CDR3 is TGTGCCAGCAGTGAAGACAGGGTTGATGAAAAACTGTTTTTT.

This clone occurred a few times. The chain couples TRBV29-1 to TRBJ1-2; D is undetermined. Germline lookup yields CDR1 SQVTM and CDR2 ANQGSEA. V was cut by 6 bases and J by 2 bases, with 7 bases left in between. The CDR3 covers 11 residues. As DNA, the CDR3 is TGCAGCGTCGCGGCCAACTATGGCTACACCTTC. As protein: CSVAANYGYTF.

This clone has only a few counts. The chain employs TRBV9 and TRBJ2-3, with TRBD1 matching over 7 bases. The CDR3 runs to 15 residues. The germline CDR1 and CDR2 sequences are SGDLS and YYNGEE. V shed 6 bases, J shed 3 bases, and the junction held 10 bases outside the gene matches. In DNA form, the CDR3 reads TGTGCCAGCACCGATAAAGGGGGCCTGACAGATACGCAGTATTTT. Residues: CASTDKGGLTDTQYF.

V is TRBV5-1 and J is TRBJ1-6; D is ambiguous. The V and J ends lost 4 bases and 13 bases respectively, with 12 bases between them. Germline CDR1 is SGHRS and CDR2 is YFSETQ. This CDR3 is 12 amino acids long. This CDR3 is CASSLEEGPLHF. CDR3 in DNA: TGCGCCAGCAGCCTGGAAGAGGGCCCCCTCCACTTT.

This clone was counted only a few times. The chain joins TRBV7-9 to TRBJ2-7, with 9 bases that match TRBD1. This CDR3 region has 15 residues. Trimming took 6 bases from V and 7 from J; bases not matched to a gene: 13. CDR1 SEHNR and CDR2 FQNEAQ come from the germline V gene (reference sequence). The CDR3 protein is CASRPPDRGGREQYF. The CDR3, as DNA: TGTGCCAGCAGACCTCCGGACAGGGGTGGGCGGGAGCAGTACTTC.

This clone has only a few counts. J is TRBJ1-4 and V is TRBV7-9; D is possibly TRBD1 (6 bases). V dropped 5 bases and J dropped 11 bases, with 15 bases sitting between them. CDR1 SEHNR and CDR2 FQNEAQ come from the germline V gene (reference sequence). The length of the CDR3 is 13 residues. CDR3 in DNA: TGTGCCAGCAGCGGGGAAGATAGGGGGAAACTGTTTTTT. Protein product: CASSGEDRGKLFF.

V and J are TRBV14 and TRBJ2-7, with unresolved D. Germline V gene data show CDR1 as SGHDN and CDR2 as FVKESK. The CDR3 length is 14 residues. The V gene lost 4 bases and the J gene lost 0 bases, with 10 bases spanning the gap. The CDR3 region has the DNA TGTGCCAGCAGCCTTAGGCGGAGCTCCTACGAGCAGTACTTC. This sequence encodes CASSLRRSSYEQYF.

DNA for the CDR3: TGTGCCAGCAGCTTAACCCAGGGGTTGCCTACGAGCAATGAGCAGTTCTTC. Its protein product is CASSLTQGLPTSNEQFF. The chain recombines TRBV7-3 with TRBJ2-1, with D maybe TRBD1 (6 bases). The V gene's germline CDR1 is SGHTA and CDR2 FQGTGA. The V end was cut by 0 bases, the J end by 6 bases, with 18 bases between. This CDR3 has 17 residues.

The CDR3 here is CASLRTSIYEQYF. Written as DNA, the CDR3 is TGTGCCAGCCTTAGGACATCAATCTACGAGCAGTACTTC. The chain couples TRBV27 to TRBJ2-7; a possible D gene is TRBD1 (5 bases). Germline V lookup: CDR1 MNHEY, CDR2 SMNVEV (reference sequence). Trimming left V 8 bases short and J 3 bases short, with 14 bases between. This CDR3 is 13 amino acids long.

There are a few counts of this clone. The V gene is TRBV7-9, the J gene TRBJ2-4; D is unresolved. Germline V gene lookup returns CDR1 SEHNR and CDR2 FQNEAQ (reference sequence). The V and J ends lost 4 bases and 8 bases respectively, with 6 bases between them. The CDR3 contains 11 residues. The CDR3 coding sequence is TGTGCCAGCAGCTCCGGTTACATTCAGTACTTC. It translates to CASSSGYIQYF.

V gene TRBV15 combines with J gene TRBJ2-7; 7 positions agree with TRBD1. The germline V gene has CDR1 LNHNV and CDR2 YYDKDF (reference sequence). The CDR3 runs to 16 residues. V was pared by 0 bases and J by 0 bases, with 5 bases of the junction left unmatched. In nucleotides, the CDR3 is TGTGCCACCAGCAGAGAGATGACAGGGACCTCCTACGAGCAGTACTTC. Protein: CATSREMTGTSYEQYF.

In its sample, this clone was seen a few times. The chain's CDR3 is CASSGTGGSSPLHF. In DNA form, the CDR3 reads TGTGCCAGCAGCGGGACAGGGGGCTCTTCACCCCTCCACTTT. The V and J genes are TRBV21-1 and TRBJ1-6; TRBD1 is the table's D call, not checked against the DNA. TRBV21-1 is recorded as a pseudogene. The CDR3 extends over 14 amino acids.

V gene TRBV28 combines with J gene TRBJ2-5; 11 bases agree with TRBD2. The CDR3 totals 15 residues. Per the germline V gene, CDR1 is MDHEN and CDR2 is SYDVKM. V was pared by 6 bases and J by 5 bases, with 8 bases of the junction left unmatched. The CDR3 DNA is TGTGCCAGCAGCTCTAGCGGGGGGCGTCGGGAGACCCAGTACTTC. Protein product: CASSSSGGRRETQYF. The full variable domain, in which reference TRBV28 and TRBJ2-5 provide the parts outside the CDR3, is DVKVTQSSRYLVKRTGEKVFLECVQDMDHENMFWYRQDPGLGLRLIYFSYDVKMKEKGDIPEGYSVSREKKERFSLILESASTNQTSMYLCASSSSGGRRETQYFGPGTRLLVL.

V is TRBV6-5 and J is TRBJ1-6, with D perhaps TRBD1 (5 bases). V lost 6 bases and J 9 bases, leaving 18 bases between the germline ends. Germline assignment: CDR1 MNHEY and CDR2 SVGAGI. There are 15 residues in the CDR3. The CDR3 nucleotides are TGTGCCAGCAGGATAAACACAAGGGGCGGTTCACCCCTCCACTTT. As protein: CASRINTRGGSPLHF.

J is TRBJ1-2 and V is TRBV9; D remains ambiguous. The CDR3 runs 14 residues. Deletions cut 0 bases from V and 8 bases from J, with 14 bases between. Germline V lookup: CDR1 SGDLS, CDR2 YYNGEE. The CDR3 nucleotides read TGTGCCAGCAGCGTAGATCCCGGTTCGAACGGCTACACCTTC. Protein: CASSVDPGSNGYTF.

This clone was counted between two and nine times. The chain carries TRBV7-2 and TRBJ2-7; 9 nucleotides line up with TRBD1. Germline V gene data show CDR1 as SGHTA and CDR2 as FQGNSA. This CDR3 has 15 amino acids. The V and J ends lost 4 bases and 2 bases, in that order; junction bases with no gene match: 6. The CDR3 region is CASSSQTGGAYEQYF. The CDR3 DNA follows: TGTGCCAGCAGCTCCCAGACAGGGGGGGCCTACGAGCAGTACTTC. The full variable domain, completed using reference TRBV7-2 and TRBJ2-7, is GAGVSQSPSNKVTEKGKDVELRCDPISGHTALYWYRQSLGQGLEFLIYFQGNSAPDKSGLPSDRFSAERTGGSVSTLTIQRTQQEDSAVYLCASSSQTGGAYEQYFGPGTRLTVT.

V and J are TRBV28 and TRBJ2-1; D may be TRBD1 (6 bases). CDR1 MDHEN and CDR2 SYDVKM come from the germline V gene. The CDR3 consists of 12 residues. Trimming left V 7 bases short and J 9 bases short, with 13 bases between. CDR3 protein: CASTTGSAEQFF. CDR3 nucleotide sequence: TGTGCCAGCACTACAGGGTCAGCTGAGCAGTTCTTC.

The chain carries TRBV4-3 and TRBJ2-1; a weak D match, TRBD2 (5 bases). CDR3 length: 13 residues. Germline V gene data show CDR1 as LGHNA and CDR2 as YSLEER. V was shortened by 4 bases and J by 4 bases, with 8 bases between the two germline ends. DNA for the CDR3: TGCGCCAGCAGCCCTGGACTTTACAATGAGCAGTTCTTC. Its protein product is CASSPGLYNEQFF.

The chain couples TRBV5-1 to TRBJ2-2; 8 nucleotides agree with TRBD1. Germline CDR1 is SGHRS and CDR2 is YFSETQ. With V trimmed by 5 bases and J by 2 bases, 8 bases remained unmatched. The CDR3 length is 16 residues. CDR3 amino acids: CASRPGTGVNTGELFF. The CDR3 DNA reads TGCGCCAGCAGGCCCGGGACAGGCGTAAACACCGGGGAGCTGTTTTTT.

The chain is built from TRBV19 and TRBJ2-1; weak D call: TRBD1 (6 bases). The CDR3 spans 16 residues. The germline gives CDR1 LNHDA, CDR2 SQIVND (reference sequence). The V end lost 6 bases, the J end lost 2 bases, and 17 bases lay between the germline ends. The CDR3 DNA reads TGTGCCAGTAGCCCTCTTCCGACAGGAACCTACAATGAGCAGTTCTTC. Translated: CASSPLPTGTYNEQFF.

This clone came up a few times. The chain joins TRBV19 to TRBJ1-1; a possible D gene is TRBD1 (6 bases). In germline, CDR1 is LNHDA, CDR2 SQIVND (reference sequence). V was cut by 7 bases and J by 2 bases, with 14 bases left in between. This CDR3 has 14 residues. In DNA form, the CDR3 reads TGTGCCAGTACCAAGGGACATCCCAACACTGAAGCTTTCTTT. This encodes CASTKGHPNTEAFF. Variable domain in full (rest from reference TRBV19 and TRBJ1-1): DGGITQSPKYLFRKEGQNVTLSCEQNLNHDAMYWYRQDPGQGLRLIYYSQIVNDFQKGDIAEGYSVSREKKESFPLTVTSAQKNPTAFYLCASTKGHPNTEAFFGQGTRLTVV.